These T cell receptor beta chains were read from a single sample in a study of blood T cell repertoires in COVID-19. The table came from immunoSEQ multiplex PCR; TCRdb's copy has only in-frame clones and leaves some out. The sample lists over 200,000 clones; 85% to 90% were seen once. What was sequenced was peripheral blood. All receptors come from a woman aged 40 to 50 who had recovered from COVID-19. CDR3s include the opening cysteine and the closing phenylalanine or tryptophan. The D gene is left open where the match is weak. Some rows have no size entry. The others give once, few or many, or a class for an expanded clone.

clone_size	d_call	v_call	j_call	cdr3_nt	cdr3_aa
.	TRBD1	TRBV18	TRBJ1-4	TGTGCCAGCTCCCCCCGCGGACAGGGGAGTGAAAAACTGTTTTTT	CASSPRGQGSEKLFF
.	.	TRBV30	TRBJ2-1	TGTGCCTGGGGCACCGCCGGGTATGAGCAGTTCTTC	CAWGTAGYEQFF
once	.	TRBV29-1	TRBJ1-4	TGCAGCGTTGGGGGGGCAACTAATGAAAAACTGTTTTTT	CSVGGATNEKLFF
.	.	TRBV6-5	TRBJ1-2	TGTGCCAGCAGTTACGCGGGCGCGGGGGGCTACACCTTC	CASSYAGAGGYTF
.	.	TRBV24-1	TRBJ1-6	TGTGCCACCCCCGTGAAGACCCGCAGGAAGTCCCTCCACTTT	CATPVKTRRKSLHF
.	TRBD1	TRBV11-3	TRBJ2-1	TGTGCCAGCAGCCCGGACAGGGGCTCTTACAATGAGCAGTTCTTC	CASSPDRGSYNEQFF
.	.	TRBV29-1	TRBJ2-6	TGCAGCGTCGCCAACACAGCTGGGGCCAACGTCCTGACTTTC	CSVANTAGANVLTF
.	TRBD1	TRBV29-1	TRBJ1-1	TGCAGCCCCTCGGACAGGGGGAACACTGAAGCTTTCTTT	CSPSDRGNTEAFF
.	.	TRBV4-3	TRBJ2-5	TGCGCCAGCAGCCAAGATGGGGCGGAGACCCAGTACTTC	CASSQDGAETQYF
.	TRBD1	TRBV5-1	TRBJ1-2	TGCGCCAGCGCGGAAGGGGGCAGGGGCTATGGCTACACCTTC	CASAEGGRGYGYTF
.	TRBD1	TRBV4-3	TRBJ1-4	TGCGCCAGCAGCCAAGATTTGGACAGGGCTAAGGGTGAAAAACTGTTTTTT	CASSQDLDRAKGEKLFF
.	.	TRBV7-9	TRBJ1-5	TGTGCCAGCAGCTTAGCGGGCAGTCAGCCCCAGCATTTT	CASSLAGSQPQHF
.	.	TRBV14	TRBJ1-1	TGTGCCAGCAGCCCCACCCAGGGTTTTGGGACTGAAGCTTTCTTT	CASSPTQGFGTEAFF
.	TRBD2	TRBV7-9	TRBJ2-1	TGTGCCAGCAGCCCAACTAGCGGGAGGGTTAATGAGCAGTTCTTC	CASSPTSGRVNEQFF
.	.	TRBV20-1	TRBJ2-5	TGCAGTGCCGGGAGCCCGGAGACCCAGTACTTC	CSAGSPETQYF
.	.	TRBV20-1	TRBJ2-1	TGCAGTGCTAGGGCGGCGGATGAGCAGTTCTTC	CSARAADEQFF
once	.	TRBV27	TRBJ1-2	TGTGCCAGCAGTTTATCGCTGCGGGGAGACTATGGCTACACCTTC	CASSLSLRGDYGYTF
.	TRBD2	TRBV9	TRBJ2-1	TGTGCCAGCAGCCCGGGGACTAGGCCCCCCTACAATGAGCAGTTCTTC	CASSPGTRPPYNEQFF
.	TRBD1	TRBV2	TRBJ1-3	TGTGCCAGCAGTACAGGGGGTTCTGGAAACACCATATATTTT	CASSTGGSGNTIYF
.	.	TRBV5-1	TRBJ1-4	TGCGCCAGCAGCTTGGCGGGTGCAACTAATGAAAAACTGTTTTTT	CASSLAGATNEKLFF
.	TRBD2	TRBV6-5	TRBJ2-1	TGTGCCAGCAGGGGACCATCGGGAGGCTACAATGAGCAGTTCTTC	CASRGPSGGYNEQFF
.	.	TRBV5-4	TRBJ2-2	TGTGCCAGCACCCCCGGGGGTAAAGCGAGCACCGGGGAGCTGTTTTTT	CASTPGGKASTGELFF
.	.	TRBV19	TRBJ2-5	TGTGCCAGTAGTACCGGGAGAAAAGAGACCCAGTACTTC	CASSTGRKETQYF
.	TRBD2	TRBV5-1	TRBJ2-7	TGCGCCAGCAGCTTACGGGGGGCTAGCGGGAGCTCCTACGAGCAGTACTTC	CASSLRGASGSSYEQYF
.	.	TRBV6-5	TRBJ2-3	TGTGCCAGCAGTTTGGGTGGCGGGAACACAGATACGCAGTATTTT	CASSLGGGNTDTQYF
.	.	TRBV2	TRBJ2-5	TGTGCCAGCAGGGAGACTAGTGGGTTAGCCCAGTACTTC	CASRETSGLAQYF